Each of the 4 T cell receptor beta chains below was sequenced from the same sample in a study of T cells after yellow fever vaccination. MiXCR, run by TCRdb on the 5' RACE reads, gives a single entry per CDR3 protein. The table has about 260,000 distinct CDR3 sequences, approximately 3.6% seen once; the top ten hold approximately 18%. This specimen was PBMCs, taken 15 days after the yellow fever booster vaccination. The receptors originated from a man younger than 30 who received the YFV17D yellow fever vaccine.

This clonotype was detected ten times or more. The genes are TRBV3-1 and TRBJ2-7, with 9 bases lining up with TRBD1. This CDR3 is 17 amino acids long. After removal of 5 bases from V and 7 bases from J, the junction contained 18 bases not matched to a gene. Germline V gene sequence: CDR1 LGHDT, CDR2 YNNKEL (reference sequence). The CDR3 reads CASSSSPGTGHSWEQYV. In DNA form, the CDR3 reads TGTGCCAGCAGCTCCAGCCCGGGGACAGGGCACTCCTGGGAGCAGTACGTC.

This clonotype was recorded many times. The rearrangement joins TRBV20-1 to TRBJ1-6; perhaps TRBD1 as D (5 bases). The germline gives CDR1 DFQATT, CDR2 SNEGSKA (reference sequence). CDR3 length: 19 residues. V gave up 0 bases and J gave up 11 bases, with 29 bases separating them. As DNA, the CDR3 is TGCAGTGCTAGAGATACGTTCGGGCAGGGCCACCTATGGGACGCACCCCTCCACTTT. Its protein product is CSARDTFGQGHLWDAPLHF.

This clonotype was observed a handful of times. The chain links TRBV4-3 to TRBJ2-7; a weak D match, TRBD2 (5 bases). The CDR3 spans 13 residues. Trimming stripped 1 base from V and 5 bases from J, with 9 bases between. Germline-derived CDR1 and CDR2 are LGHNA and YSLEER. The CDR3 sequence is CASSQGLGNEQYV. The CDR3 DNA reads TGCGCCAGCAGCCAAGGGCTCGGGAACGAGCAGTACGTC.

This clonotype was seen ten or more times. This chain joins TRBV7-8 and TRBJ1-5; D is unclear. The V gene's germline CDR1 is SGHVS and CDR2 FQNEAQ. Between the trimmed V and J ends, which lost 1 base and 5 bases, there was a span of 6 bases. The CDR3 is 13 residues long. CDR3: CASSLDRYQPQHF. The CDR3 coding sequence is TGTGCCAGCAGCTTAGACCGATATCAGCCCCAGCATTTT.